Listed below are T cell receptor beta chains from one sample, sequenced in a study of shared clonotypes between healthy human individuals. Data came from immunoSEQ multiplex PCR; TCRdb stores just in-frame clones and leaves some out. The table lists millions of clones, 95% of them singletons. Sequencing input: naive CD4+ T cells sorted from blood. Receptors were obtained from a young man in good health. Both conserved end residues are part of each CDR3. A D gene is named only where the DNA matches it firmly. Clone size, where shown, is once, few, many, or a class for clones that have expanded.

TRBJ2-5 | TRBV5-1 | NA | NA | CASSLATGSWETQYF | TGCGCCAGCAGCTTGGCCACGGGGTCATGGGAGACCCAGTACTTC
TRBJ1-1 | TRBV5-4 | NA | NA | CASSRAGGTEAFF | TGTGCCAGCAGCCGCGCCGGGGGCACTGAAGCTTTCTTT
TRBJ1-2 | TRBV27 | NA | NA | CASSSRQNYGYTF | TGTGCCAGCAGTTCAAGACAAAACTATGGCTACACCTTC
TRBJ1-4 | TRBV5-1 | NA | TRBD1 | CASSLETGEGEKLFF | TGCGCCAGCAGCTTGGAGACAGGGGAAGGTGAAAAACTGTTTTTT
TRBJ2-7 | TRBV5-1 | NA | NA | CASTSLPGSYEQYF | TGCGCCAGCACCTCGTTGCCAGGGTCCTACGAGCAGTACTTC
TRBJ2-6 | TRBV5-6 | NA | NA | CASSLGGSGANVLTF | TGTGCCAGCAGCTTGGGAGGGTCTGGGGCCAACGTCCTGACTTTC
TRBJ2-7 | TRBV10-3 | NA | NA | CAISTAGDEQYF | TGTGCCATCAGTACGGCAGGGGACGAGCAGTACTTC
TRBJ1-1 | TRBV18 | NA | NA | CASSPEGGITEAFF | TGTGCCAGCTCACCTGAAGGGGGAATCACTGAAGCTTTCTTT
TRBJ1-6 | TRBV30 | NA | TRBD1 | CAWSRDSNSPLHF | TGTGCCTGGAGTCGGGACAGTAATTCACCCCTCCACTTT
TRBJ2-3 | TRBV6-1 | NA | TRBD2 | CASSGGLAADTQYF | TGTGCCAGCAGTGGGGGACTAGCGGCAGATACGCAGTATTTT
TRBJ1-3 | TRBV30 | NA | NA | CAGGGNTIYF | TGTGCCGGAGGGGGAAACACCATATATTTT
TRBJ2-4 | TRBV19 | NA | NA | CASTHTRGRIAKNIQYF | TGTGCCAGTACTCACACCCGGGGCAGAATAGCCAAAAACATTCAGTACTTC
TRBJ2-5 | TRBV5-1 | NA | TRBD1 | CARRTGEQETQYF | TGCGCCAGACGGACAGGGGAACAAGAGACCCAGTACTTC
TRBJ1-3 | TRBV15 | NA | NA | CATSREYTGISSGNTIYF | TGTGCCACCAGCAGAGAATACACGGGAATATCCTCTGGAAACACCATATATTTT
TRBJ1-5 | TRBV30 | few | TRBD1 | CAWSGQGNQPQHF | TGTGCCTGGAGTGGACAGGGGAATCAGCCCCAGCATTTT
TRBJ2-3 | TRBV7-8 | NA | NA | CASSPNTDTQYF | TGTGCCAGCAGCCCTAATACAGATACGCAGTATTTT
TRBJ2-5 | TRBV6-5 | NA | TRBD1 | CASSSGTVLIRETQYF | TGTGCCAGCAGTTCCGGGACAGTTTTGATCAGGGAGACCCAGTACTTC
TRBJ2-5 | TRBV29-1 | many | NA | CSGGWQEETQYF | TGCAGCGGGGGTTGGCAGGAAGAGACCCAGTACTTC
TRBJ2-3 | TRBV4-2 | NA | TRBD1 | CASSQEGTGGLDTQYF | TGTGCCAGCAGCCAAGAAGGGACAGGGGGCTTAGATACGCAGTATTTT
TRBJ1-5 | TRBV28 | once | TRBD1 | CASRIRDRGVQPQHF | TGTGCCAGCAGAATCCGGGACAGGGGTGTTCAGCCCCAGCATTTT
TRBJ2-1 | TRBV4-1 | once | NA | CASSQAGYAIAQFF | TGCGCCAGCAGCCAAGCAGGGTACGCTATAGCGCAGTTCTTC
TRBJ1-1 | TRBV29-1 | NA | TRBD1 | CSVEGQGTEAFF | TGCAGCGTTGAGGGACAGGGCACTGAAGCTTTCTTT
TRBJ2-4 | TRBV5-8 | NA | NA | CASSAGNIQYF | TGTGCCAGCAGCGCAGGGAACATTCAGTACTTC
TRBJ2-1 | TRBV6-5 | NA | NA | CASRPRAGDEQFF | TGTGCCAGTCGACCCAGGGCTGGAGATGAGCAGTTCTTC
TRBJ1-4 | TRBV28 | NA | NA | CASNLARTGNEKLFF | TGTGCCAGCAATTTGGCCCGAACAGGGAACGAAAAACTGTTTTTT
TRBJ2-5 | TRBV30 | NA | NA | CAWSLRRQETQYF | TGTGCCTGGAGTCTAAGGAGACAAGAGACCCAGTACTTC
TRBJ1-2 | TRBV27 | NA | NA | CASSPGPGRGYGYTF | TGTGCCAGCAGCCCGGGACCAGGGAGGGGCTATGGCTACACCTTC
TRBJ1-4 | TRBV2 | NA | NA | CASRDDGNEKLFF | TGTGCCAGCAGGGACGACGGTAATGAAAAACTGTTTTTT
TRBJ1-1 | TRBV4-3 | NA | TRBD1 | CASSRDRNTEAFF | TGCGCCAGCAGCCGGGACAGAAACACTGAAGCTTTCTTT
TRBJ2-1 | TRBV4-3 | NA | NA | CASSQERWTAYNEQFF | TGCGCCAGCAGCCAAGAGAGGTGGACGGCGTACAATGAGCAGTTCTTC
TRBJ2-7 | TRBV4-1 | NA | NA | CASSQARDKSYEQYF | TGCGCCAGCAGCCAAGCACGGGACAAAAGCTACGAGCAGTACTTC
TRBJ2-1 | TRBV10-2 | NA | NA | CASSQTGTLNEQFF | TGCGCCAGCAGTCAAACCGGGACTTTAAATGAGCAGTTCTTC
TRBJ1-6 | TRBV6-1 | NA | NA | CASLRDLGSPLHF | TGTGCCAGTCTCCGGGATTTAGGTTCACCCCTCCACTTT
TRBJ2-7 | TRBV5-1 | NA | TRBD2 | CASNEGGAYEQYF | TGCGCCAGCAACGAGGGAGGGGCCTACGAGCAGTACTTC
TRBJ1-6 | TRBV4-2 | NA | TRBD1 | CASSQDGTGGWSPLHF | TGTGCCAGCAGCCAAGACGGGACAGGGGGCTGGTCACCCCTCCACTTT
TRBJ2-7 | TRBV7-9 | NA | NA | CASSLGSVAYEQYF | TGTGCCAGCAGCTTAGGATCCGTGGCCTACGAGCAGTACTTC
TRBJ1-5 | TRBV28 | NA | NA | CASSRQNSNQPQHF | TGTGCCAGCAGTAGACAGAATAGCAATCAGCCCCAGCATTTT
TRBJ2-7 | TRBV4-1 | NA | NA | CASSRQMGGDYSYEQYF | TGCGCCAGCAGCCGACAAATGGGGGGCGACTACTCCTACGAGCAGTACTTC
TRBJ1-5 | TRBV7-9 | NA | TRBD1 | CASSLGQGNQPQHF | TGTGCCAGCAGCCTAGGACAGGGAAATCAGCCCCAGCATTTT
TRBJ2-4 | TRBV2 | NA | TRBD1 | CASTKGTGSGNIQYF | TGTGCCAGCACAAAAGGGACAGGATCGGGAAACATTCAGTACTTC
TRBJ2-3 | TRBV6-1 | NA | TRBD2 | CASSATSGSTDTQYF | TGTGCCAGCAGTGCGACTAGCGGTAGCACAGATACGCAGTATTTT
TRBJ2-5 | TRBV5-4 | NA | NA | CASSLGTLQETQYF | TGTGCCAGCAGCTTAGGGACTCTTCAAGAGACCCAGTACTTC
TRBJ2-7 | TRBV11-2 | NA | NA | CASSLGSLRVAQYF | TGTGCCAGCAGCTTAGGGTCTTTGAGGGTCGCGCAGTACTTC
TRBJ1-4 | TRBV21-1 | NA | NA | CASSKVTNEKLFF | TGTGCCAGCAGCAAAGTCACCAATGAAAAACTGTTTTTT
TRBJ2-3 | TRBV5-1 | NA | TRBD2 | CASSRRLAGAEGTDTQYF | TGCGCCAGCAGCCGAAGGCTAGCGGGAGCAGAAGGCACAGATACGCAGTATTTT
TRBJ1-3 | TRBV5-4 | NA | TRBD1 | CASSAGQSSGNTIYF | TGTGCCAGCAGCGCGGGACAGAGCTCTGGAAACACCATATATTTT
TRBJ2-3 | TRBV21-1 | NA | NA | CASSTRVRTQYF | TGTGCCAGCAGCACCCGGGTCCGCACGCAGTATTTT
TRBJ2-3 | TRBV29-1 | NA | TRBD1 | CSVDPFTGTGASDTQYF | TGCAGCGTTGACCCCTTTACCGGGACAGGGGCGTCAGATACGCAGTATTTT
TRBJ2-3 | TRBV5-1 | NA | TRBD2 | CASSTRTSGGGTDTQYF | TGCGCCAGCAGCACCCGGACTAGCGGGGGGGGCACAGATACGCAGTATTTT
TRBJ2-5 | TRBV19 | NA | NA | CASSVQGAETQYF | TGTGCCAGTAGTGTACAGGGTGCGGAGACCCAGTACTTC
TRBJ2-3 | TRBV25-1 | few | NA | CASSGNTDTQYF | TGTGCCAGCAGTGGGAACACAGATACGCAGTATTTT
TRBJ2-3 | TRBV5-4 | NA | NA | CASSLVSRGAADTQYF | TGTGCCAGCAGCTTGGTGTCCAGGGGAGCGGCAGATACGCAGTATTTT
TRBJ2-2 | TRBV5-6 | NA | TRBD2 | CASSLVVAGVLGELFF | TGTGCCAGCAGCTTGGTGGTAGCGGGAGTTCTCGGGGAGCTGTTTTTT
TRBJ1-5 | TRBV2 | NA | NA | CASRGGRGKGNQPQHF | TGTGCCAGCAGAGGGGGGCGGGGTAAGGGCAATCAGCCCCAGCATTTT
TRBJ1-1 | TRBV4-1 | NA | NA | CASSQVSARLNTEAFF | TGCGCCAGCAGCCAAGTCTCCGCCAGGCTGAACACTGAAGCTTTCTTT